These 12 T cell receptor beta chains share one sample of origin, sequenced in a study of cytomegalovirus exposure and HLA in healthy donors listed by TCRdb under 2017. Library construction relied on the immunoSEQ multiplex PCR assay. A mixture of 60 forward primers for TCR Vbeta segments and 13 reverse primers for TCR Jbeta segments was used in the multiplex PCR. The clones in this table, taken by TCRdb from immuneACCESS, are in-frame only. Not every clone is retained; where verified, under half of the shortfall comes from an unresolved V gene, and the cause of the rest is unknown. This sample gives some 110,000 clones in total; over 75% of them show up just once. Of the sample, around 6.9% is held by the ten largest clones. Sequencing input: PBMCs. The receptor source for this set is a young man in good health and CMV-seropositive.

The chain recombines TRBV9 with TRBJ2-6; 11 bases match TRBD2. The junction had 5 bases not matched to a gene; V was cut back by 0 bases and J by 0 bases. The length of the CDR3 is 19 residues. Per germline, CDR1 SGDLS and CDR2 YYNGEE. CDR3 amino acids: CASSVAPSGGSSGANVLTF. The CDR3 DNA reads as TGTGCCAGCAGCGTAGCCCCTAGCGGGGGGAGCTCTGGGGCCAACGTCCTGACTTTC.

The rearrangement links TRBV15 to TRBJ1-5, with D possibly TRBD1 on 6 matching bases. V shed 0 bases and J shed 1 base, with 7 bases lying between them. The CDR3 spans 15 residues. Germline V gene lookup returns CDR1 LNHNV and CDR2 YYDKDF (reference sequence). This chain's CDR3 is CATSREDRSNQPQHF. The CDR3 DNA reads as TGTGCCACCAGCAGAGAGGACAGAAGCAATCAGCCCCAGCATTTT. Combining the CDR3 with reference TRBV15 and TRBJ1-5 gives the whole variable domain DAMVIQNPRYQVTQFGKPVTLSCSQTLNHNVMYWYQQKSSQAPKLLFHYYDKDFNNEADTPDNFQSRRPNTSFCFLDIRSPGLGDTAMYLCATSREDRSNQPQHFGDGTRLSIL.

The chain has TRBV4-1 and TRBJ2-4; 8 bases match TRBD2. This CDR3 is 16 amino acids long. V dropped 8 bases and J dropped 4; count of bases not matched to a gene: 13. Per the germline V gene, CDR1 is MGHRA and CDR2 is YSYEKL. CDR3: CASRGPGGADKNIQYF. CDR3 bases: TGCGCCAGCCGCGGGCCGGGGGGGGCCGATAAAAACATTCAGTACTTC.

A single count supports this clone. The gene calls are TRBV5-1 and TRBJ1-1; 10 bases fit TRBD1. This CDR3 contains 16 residues. The junction had 10 bases not matched to a gene; V was cut back by 5 bases and J by 3 bases. Looked up from germline, CDR1 is SGHRS and CDR2 is YFSETQ. In DNA, the CDR3 is TGCGCCAGCAGTTCGCCGACAGGGGGCTACGACACTGAAGCTTTCTTT. Translation: CASSSPTGGYDTEAFF.

The genes are TRBV10-3 and TRBJ2-5; 10 bases are a match to TRBD2. With V trimmed by 0 bases and J by 5 bases, 9 bases remained unmatched. Per germline, CDR1 ENHRY and CDR2 SYGVKD. This CDR3 has 17 amino acids. The CDR3 loop is CAISESASGGARETQYF. Written as DNA, the CDR3 is TGTGCCATCAGTGAGTCGGCCAGCGGGGGGGCCCGGGAGACCCAGTACTTC.

The CDR3 is CASSQAPSGGDTGELFF. DNA for the CDR3: TGCGCCAGCAGCCAAGCACCTAGCGGGGGGGATACCGGGGAGCTGTTTTTT. This chain joins TRBV4-1 and TRBJ2-2; 12 bases line up with TRBD2. Germline V gene lookup returns CDR1 MGHRA and CDR2 YSYEKL. V lost 1 base and J lost 5; bases outside the gene matches: 5. The CDR3 is made up of 17 amino acids.

This sequence joins TRBV30 and TRBJ1-3; the match to TRBD1 covers 7 bases. Germline V gives CDR1 GTSNPN, CDR2 SVGIG (reference sequence). Germline trimming cut 3 bases from V and 1 base from J; bases unmatched to any gene: 6. The CDR3 is 15 residues long. The DNA of the CDR3 is TGTGCCTGGAGGGCGACAGGGTGGTCTGGAAACACCATATATTTT. The encoded protein is CAWRATGWSGNTIYF.

This clone was recorded a few times. The chain uses TRBV2 and TRBJ1-3; the match to TRBD1 covers 7 bases. Germline values: CDR1 SNHLY, CDR2 FYNNEI. This CDR3 contains 15 residues. V trimming: 2 bases; J trimming: 3 bases; junction bases outside the gene matches: 4. CDR3 nucleotide sequence: TGTGCCAGCAGTGAATATCCAGGGGGTGGAAACACCATATATTTT. Translated, it gives CASSEYPGGGNTIYF.

The chain is built from TRBV6-1 and TRBJ2-7; 9 nucleotides match TRBD1. CDR3 length: 15 residues. The V gene end was trimmed by 7 bases and the J gene end by 3 bases; junction bases not matched to a gene: 10. CDR1 and CDR2 from the germline V gene are MNHNS and SASEGT. CDR3 in amino acids: CASITAGQGLYEQYF. CDR3 DNA: TGTGCCAGCATCACAGCGGGACAGGGACTCTACGAGCAGTACTTC.

This chain connects TRBV29-1 to TRBJ1-2; perhaps TRBD1 as D (6 bases). Germline CDR1 SQVTM, CDR2 ANQGSEA. The CDR3 consists of 13 residues. Trimming shortened V by 5 bases and J by 4 bases, and 14 bases separated the two germline ends. The CDR3 reads CSVLIQGTYGYTF. The CDR3 region has the DNA TGCAGCGTTCTTATACAGGGAACCTATGGCTACACCTTC. Drawing the rest from reference TRBV29-1 and TRBJ1-2, the complete variable domain is SAVISQKPSRDICQRGTSLTIQCQVDSQVTMMFWYRQQPGQSLTLIATANQGSEATYESGFVIDKFPISRPNLTFSTLTVSNMSPEDSSIYLCSVLIQGTYGYTFGSGTRLTVV.

This clone was recorded once. The chain uses TRBV1 and TRBJ2-5; TRBD1, the D gene given by the table, was not confirmed from the DNA. The closer fit of TRBJ2-7 to the DNA end suggests the J call may be wrong. TRBV1 is reported as a pseudogene. The CDR3 length is 13 residues. CDR3 DNA: TGCACCAGCAGCCGCAACAGGGACGACGAGCAGTACTTC. Residues: CTSSRNRDDEQYF.

The chain joins TRBV11-2 to TRBJ1-5; D is unclear. V was trimmed by 2 bases and J by 2 bases, leaving 10 bases between them. CDR3 length: 15 residues. Germline V gene sequence: CDR1 SGHAT, CDR2 FQNNGV. CDR3 nucleotides: TGTGCCAGCAGCTTATCAGGTACGGGCAATCAGCCCCAGCATTTT. As protein: CASSLSGTGNQPQHF.